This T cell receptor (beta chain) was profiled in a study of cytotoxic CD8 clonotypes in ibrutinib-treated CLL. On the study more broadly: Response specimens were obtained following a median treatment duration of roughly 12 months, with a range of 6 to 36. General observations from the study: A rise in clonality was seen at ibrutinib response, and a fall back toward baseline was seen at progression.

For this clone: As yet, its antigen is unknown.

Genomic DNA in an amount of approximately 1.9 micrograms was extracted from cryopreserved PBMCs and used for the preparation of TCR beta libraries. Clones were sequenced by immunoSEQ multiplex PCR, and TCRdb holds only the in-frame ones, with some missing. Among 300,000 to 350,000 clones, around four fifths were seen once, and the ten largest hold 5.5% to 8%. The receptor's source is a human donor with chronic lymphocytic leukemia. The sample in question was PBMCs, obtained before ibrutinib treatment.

CDR3 sequence: CASSSLWGSGEKLFF. In nucleotides, the CDR3 is TGTGCCAGCAGCTCCTTGTGGGGGTCGGGTGAAAAACTGTTTTTT. The J gene is TRBJ1-4, the V gene TRBV5-6; D may be TRBD1 (5 bases). Germline V lookup: CDR1 SGHDT, CDR2 YYEEEE. The CDR3 contains 15 residues. V lost 3 bases, J lost 7 bases, and 16 bases lay in between.